This TCR beta chain was found in a study of blood T cell repertoires in COVID-19. The wider study: Samples came from the United States, Italy and Spain, spanning acute and convalescent COVID-19. Sources were T cells, B-cell-depleted T cells, or PBMCs; the material itself was cDNA or gDNA.

V shed 5 bases and J shed 3 bases, with 9 bases lying between them. Germline CDR1 reads GTSNPN; CDR2 reads SVGIG (reference sequence). This CDR3 is built from 12 residues. Authors' analysis steps: Reference gene primers were amplified, and this amplification served to estimate nucleated cell counts. Sequenced by immunoSEQ multiplex PCR; TCRdb stores in-frame clones only, minus some. That table gives V, J and clone size, and the DNA gave D and trimming. The table has about 130,000 clones, about 70% seen once. The sample consisted of peripheral blood. The chain uses TRBV30 and TRBJ2-3; weak D call: TRBD1 (6 bases). The receptor was isolated from a woman in her 70s with acute or convalescent COVID-19. Here the CDR3 DNA reads TGTGCCTGGGCAGGGGAAACAGATACGCAGTATTTT. Translating gives CAWAGETDTQYF.